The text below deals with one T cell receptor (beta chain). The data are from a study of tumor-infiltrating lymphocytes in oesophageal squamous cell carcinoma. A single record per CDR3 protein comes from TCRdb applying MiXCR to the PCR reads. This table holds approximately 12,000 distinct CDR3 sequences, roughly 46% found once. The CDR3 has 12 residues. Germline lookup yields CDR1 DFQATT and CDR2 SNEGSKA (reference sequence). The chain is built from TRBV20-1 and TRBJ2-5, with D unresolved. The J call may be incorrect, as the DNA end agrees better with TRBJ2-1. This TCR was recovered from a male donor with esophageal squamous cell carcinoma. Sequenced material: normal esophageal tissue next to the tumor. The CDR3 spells CSAERLKNEQFF. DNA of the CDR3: TGCAGTGCTGAAAGGTTAAAGAATGAGCAGTTCTTC.